This T cell receptor beta chain was recovered during a study of cytomegalovirus exposure and HLA in healthy donors. This clone was detected a few times. CDR3 length: 14 amino acids. Germline-derived CDR1 and CDR2 are MNHEY and SMNVEV (reference sequence). The ends were cut back, 4 bases at V and 4 bases at J, with 11 bases in the middle. This PCR relied on a set of 60 Vbeta primers and 13 Jbeta primers. TCRdb keeps only in-frame clones here, not all; method: immunoSEQ multiplex PCR. The sample carries roughly 100,000 clones, 70% to 80% recorded once. Sequencing was done on a sample of PBMCs. The V and J genes are TRBV27 and TRBJ2-1, with D perhaps matching TRBD2 (5 bases). This clonotype was obtained from a boy younger than 18 in good health and CMV-seronegative. CDR3 DNA sequence: TGTGCCAGCAGTTCCCGGACTGATTACAATGAGCAGTTCTTC. As protein: CASSSRTDYNEQFF.